This TCR beta chain was captured by sequencing in a study of CD8 T cells in Susac syndrome. General study findings and limits: The authors acknowledged that the study's TCR sequencing and HLA analysis involved relatively few individuals.

With random hexamers, reverse transcription was performed on roughly 0.45 to 1 ug of RNA. TCRdb reanalysed the immunoSEQ multiplex PCR reads using MiXCR and keeps one entry per CDR3 protein. Of under 250,000 distinct CDR3 sequences in the sample, 94% were seen once. As concerns this clonotype: The antigen is unknown.

The source of this sequence is a human donor with Susac syndrome. Input material: CD4+ T cells from PBMCs.

CDR3 region: CSVAEGADTEAFF. The CDR3 bases are TGCAGCGTTGCAGAGGGGGCCGACACTGAAGCTTTCTTT. This rearrangement joins TRBV29-1 to TRBJ1-1, with 7 bases lining up with TRBD1. The CDR3 is made up of 13 amino acids. Germline V gene lookup returns CDR1 SQVTM and CDR2 ANQGSEA. V shed 4 bases, J shed 3 bases, and the junction held 5 bases outside the gene matches.